This T cell receptor (beta chain) was found in a study of vaccination effects on CD4 cells after COVID-19. Study-wide context: Participants each got two BNT162b2 or mRNA-1273 vaccine doses.

This clone was detected only once. The antigen is undetermined. Germline V gene data show CDR1 as MDHEN and CDR2 as SYDVKM. The germline V and J ends were trimmed by 2 bases and 7 bases, with 14 bases remaining between them. This CDR3 is built from 14 residues. Expansion of antigen-specific CD4+ T cells with viral peptide pools was carried out by the ViraFEST assay before sequencing. Subsequent to 10 days of culture, CD4+ T cells were isolated. None of these healthy vaccinees had been infected with SARS-CoV-2 before vaccination. The study, taken as a whole, reports: Healthy vaccine recipients' vaccine-induced clones were almost all SARS-CoV-2 mono-reactive. Late post-vaccination, clones induced by infection and those induced by vaccine underwent marked clonal contraction.

Profiled with immunoSEQ multiplex PCR; TCRdb holds only in-frame clones, not every one. The data show tens of thousands of clones, 78% seen once. The chain combines TRBV28 with TRBJ1-2; D is ambiguous. The receptor comes from a human donor who received a COVID-19 vaccine. The input for sequencing was CD4+ T cells from PBMCs cultured with SARS-CoV-2 spike peptides, taken before COVID-19 vaccination. The CDR3: CASSLMMGGGGYTF. DNA of the CDR3: TGTGCCAGCAGTTTAATGATGGGAGGCGGTGGCTACACCTTC.